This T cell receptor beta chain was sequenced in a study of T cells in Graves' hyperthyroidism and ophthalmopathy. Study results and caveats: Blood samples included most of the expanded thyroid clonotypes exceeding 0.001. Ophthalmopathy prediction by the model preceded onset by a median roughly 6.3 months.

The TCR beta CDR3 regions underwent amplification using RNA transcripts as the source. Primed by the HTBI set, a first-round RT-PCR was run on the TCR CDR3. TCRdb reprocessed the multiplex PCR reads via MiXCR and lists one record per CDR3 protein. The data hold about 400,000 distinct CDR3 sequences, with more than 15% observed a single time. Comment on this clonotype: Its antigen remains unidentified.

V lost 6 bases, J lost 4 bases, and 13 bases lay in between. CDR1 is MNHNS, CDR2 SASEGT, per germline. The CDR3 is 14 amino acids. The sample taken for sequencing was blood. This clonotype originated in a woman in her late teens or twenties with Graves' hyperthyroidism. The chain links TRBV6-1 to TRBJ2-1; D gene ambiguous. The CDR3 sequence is CASSQDREYNEQFF. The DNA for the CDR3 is TGTGCCAGCAGCCAGGATAGGGAATACAATGAGCAGTTCTTC.